The 6 T cell receptor beta chains listed next were all sequenced from one sample in a study of T cell responses to AZD1222 COVID-19 vaccine. The protocol was immunoSEQ multiplex PCR, while the TCRdb copy is restricted to in-frame clones and leaves out a portion. The data contain some 120,000 clones, 88% of them seen just once; the ten biggest clones take up roughly 6.1%. The specimen comprised peripheral blood, sampled 28 days after the second AZD1222 dose. These receptors were taken from an adult who received the AZD1222 COVID-19 vaccine.

This clone was seen once. The chain employs TRBV30 and TRBJ2-7; tentatively, D is TRBD1 (6 bases). This CDR3 has 16 amino acids. Germline CDR1 is GTSNPN and CDR2 is SVGIG (reference sequence). Trimming shortened V by 2 bases and J by 2 bases, and 19 bases separated the two germline ends. The CDR3 spells CAWSPKARDTPYEQYF. The CDR3 coding sequence is TGTGCCTGGAGTCCAAAAGCCCGGGACACCCCCTACGAGCAGTACTTC. Looking up the rest from reference TRBV30 and TRBJ2-7 gives the full variable domain: SQTIHQWPATLVQPVGSPLSLECTVEGTSNPNLYWYRQAAGRGLQLLFYSVGIGQISSEVPQNLSASRPQDRQFILSSKKLLLSDSGFYLCAWSPKARDTPYEQYFGPGTRLTVT.

V is TRBV5-5 and J is TRBJ1-4; maybe TRBD1 (6 bases). Germline CDR1 reads SGHKS; CDR2 reads YYEKEE (reference sequence). The CDR3 spans 14 residues. V was cut by 1 base and J by 10 bases, with 14 bases left in between. The CDR3 DNA follows: TGTGCCAGCAGCTTGCGGGGGCAGGGGTCAAAACTGTTTTTT. It encodes CASSLRGQGSKLFF.

The V gene is TRBV7-6, the J gene TRBJ1-5; TRBD1 might be the D (6 bases). Germline lookup yields CDR1 SGHVS and CDR2 FNYEAQ. The V and J ends lost 1 base and 1 base respectively, with 11 bases between them. The CDR3 runs 16 residues. Written as DNA, the CDR3 is TGTGCCAGCAGCTTAGTTGGGGGCCGGAGCAATCAGCCCCAGCATTTT. It specifies CASSLVGGRSNQPQHF.

The chain links TRBV6-5 to TRBJ1-1; 9 nucleotides line up with TRBD1. This CDR3 has 12 residues. Unmatched junction bases numbered 0, after V lost 6 bases and J lost 4 bases. Germline lookup yields CDR1 MNHEY and CDR2 SVGAGI. The CDR3, as DNA: TGTGCCAGCAGGACAGGGGGCACTGAAGCTTTCTTT. This codes for CASRTGGTEAFF.

The rearrangement links TRBV5-1 to TRBJ2-7, with 9 bases lining up with TRBD1. V lost 4 bases to trimming and J lost 6 bases; unmatched junction nucleotides: 11. Per the germline V gene, CDR1 is SGHRS and CDR2 is YFSETQ. There are 15 residues in the CDR3. The CDR3 here is CASSQEGQGFTEQYF. The CDR3 coding sequence is TGCGCCAGCAGCCAGGAGGGACAGGGATTTACCGAGCAGTACTTC. The full variable domain, in which reference TRBV5-1 and TRBJ2-7 provide the parts outside the CDR3, is KAGVTQTPRYLIKTRGQQVTLSCSPISGHRSVSWYQQTPGQGLQFLFEYFSETQRNKGNFPGRFSGRQFSNSRSEMNVSTLELGDSALYLCASSQEGQGFTEQYFGPGTRLTVT.

The DNA for the CDR3 is TGTGCCAGCAGCTCTTCTTGGGGCTCTGGAAACACCATATATTTT. Protein: CASSSSWGSGNTIYF. The rearrangement links TRBV7-9 to TRBJ1-3; D is ambiguous. Trimming left V 4 bases short and J 0 bases short, with 10 bases between. The germline V gene has CDR1 SEHNR and CDR2 FQNEAQ (reference sequence). The CDR3 has 15 residues.